This T cell receptor beta chain was profiled in a study of blood T cell repertoires in COVID-19. About the study: Acute and convalescent COVID-19 samples came from the United States, Italy and Spain. Sources were T cells, B-cell-depleted T cells, or PBMCs; the material itself was cDNA or gDNA.

The data were produced by immunoSEQ multiplex PCR, yet TCRdb's version contains in-frame clones alone and is incomplete. Of about 74,000 clones in the sample, approximately 86% are singletons; the top ten hold 1.5% to 2%. V was clipped by 4 bases and J by 2 bases; unmatched bases: 5. CDR1 and CDR2 (germline): LNHNV, YYDKDF (reference sequence). The CDR3 runs to 15 residues. The TCR originated in a woman of 80 years or more with active or convalescent COVID-19. The chain combines TRBV15 with TRBJ2-5; 9 nucleotides agree with TRBD1. The source material was peripheral blood. In nucleotides, the CDR3 is TGTGCCACCAGCAAACTAGGGACAGGGCAAGAGACCCAGTACTTC. This sequence encodes CATSKLGTGQETQYF.